A selection of T cell receptor delta chains follows, all from one sample in a study of Vδ1+ human thymocytes. TCRdb called clones from the multiplex PCR reads again using CATT. The sample contains about 27,000 delta-chain clones, around 28% of which appear only once. The sample taken for sequencing was Vdelta1+ gamma-delta thymocytes from the thymus. The receptors were sampled from a boy under two years old who had congenital heart surgery. The CDR3 runs from the conserved cysteine through the conserved F or W. Fields, in order: J gene, D gene, clone size, V gene, CDR3 protein, CDR3 DNA. A D gene is named only where the DNA matches it firmly. Clone size appears in some rows only: once, few, many, or a class for an expanded clone.

TRDJ1 | TRDD3 | . | TRDV1 | CALGETGKLNGYWGHYTDKLIF | TGTGCTCTTGGAGAAACGGGAAAACTGAATGGTTACTGGGGGCACTACACCGATAAACTCATCTTT
TRDJ1 | TRDD3 | medium-sized | TRDV1 | CALGEDGLHSGDTPTDKLIF | TGTGCTCTTGGGGAAGACGGCCTCCACTCGGGGGATACCCCCACCGATAAACTCATCTTT
TRDJ1 | TRDD3 | . | TRDV2 | CATGTSYLGIRVSLAWDKLIF | TGTGCCACCGGGACCTCCTACTTGGGGATACGCGTATCGTTAGCTTGGGATAAACTCATCTTT
TRDJ1 | TRDD3 | . | TRDV1 | CALGELSRTYRFLTGVEGKLIF | TGTGCTCTTGGGGAACTTAGTCGTACCTACCGGTTTTTGACTGGGGTAGAGGGTAAACTCATCTTT
TRDJ1 | TRDD3 | medium-sized | TRDV1 | CALGEPLGVPYTDKLIF | TGTGCTCTTGGGGAACCCCTGGGGGTCCCGTACACCGATAAACTCATCTTT
TRDJ1 | TRDD2 | few | TRDV1 | CALGEGPRPSCRPDKLIF | TGTGCTCTTGGGGAAGGCCCTAGGCCTTCCTGCAGACCCGATAAACTCATCTTT
TRDJ1 | . | few | TRDV1 | CALGELTYPYLWYTDKLIF | TGTGCTCTTGGGGAACTAACCTATCCCTACCTCTGGTACACCGATAAACTCATCTTT
TRDJ1 | . | . | TRDV1 | CALGERMRGADKLTF | TGTGCTCTTGGGGAAAGGATGAGGGGGGCCGATAAACTCACCTTT
TRDJ1 | . | few | TRDV1 | CALGLMWPSFVLGDTDKLIF | TGTGCTCTTGGGCTCATGTGGCCTTCCTTCGTACTGGGGGACACCGATAAACTCATCTTT
TRDJ1 | TRDD3 | . | TRDV1 | CALGERGSGRFDWGPPIKLIF | TGTGCTCTTGGGGAACGAGGCTCGGGGCGATTTGACTGGGGGCCCCCCATTAAACTCATCTTT
TRDJ1 | TRDD3 | medium-sized | TRDV1 | CALGEARPQRTGGQYTDKLIF | TGTGCTCTTGGGGAAGCTCGCCCGCAGCGTACTGGGGGGCAGTACACCGATAAACTCATCTTT
TRDJ1 | . | medium-sized | TRDV1 | CALGELLLRTDKLIF | TGTGCTCTTGGGGAACTACTCCTGCGCACCGATAAACTCATCTTT
TRDJ1 | . | few | TRDV1 | CALGELPMFLGTNTDKLIF | TGTGCTCTTGGGGAACTCCCCATGTTCCTGGGGACGAACACCGATAAACTCATCTTT
TRDJ1 | . | . | TRDV1 | CALGERFIRSRTDKLIF | TGTGCTCTTGGGGAACGTTTCATACGATCTCGCACCGATAAACTCATCTTT
TRDJ1 | . | . | TRDV1 | CALGELGRIPVLIF | TGTGCTCTTGGGGAACTAGGCCGCATCCCCGTACTCATCTTT
TRDJ1 | . | . | TRDV1 | CALGGTLSGEKYTDKLIF | TGTGCTCTTGGTGGAACCCTATCAGGCGAGAAGTACACCGATAAACTCATCTTT
TRDJ1 | . | . | TRDV1 | CALGEIPYEYWRTDKLIF | TGTGCTCTTGGGGAAATTCCCTACGAGTACTGGAGGACCGATAAACTCATCTTT
TRDJ1 | TRDD3 | . | TRDV1 | CALGDPTGGYILETDKLIF | TGTGCTCTTGGGGACCCAACTGGGGGATATATCCTTGAAACCGATAAACTCATCTTT
TRDJ1 | . | . | TRDV1 | CALGELISYTRLKYTDKLIF | TGTGCTCTTGGGGAACTTATCTCCTACACCAGACTGAAGTACACCGATAAACTCATCTTT
TRDJ1 | TRDD3 | . | TRDV1 | CALGELPSARTGGYPYTDKLIF | TGTGCTCTTGGGGAACTTCCCTCCGCTCGTACTGGGGGATATCCCTACACCGATAAACTCATCTTT
TRDJ1 | TRDD3 | few | TRDV1 | CALGERFRRGIADKLIF | TGTGCTCTTGGGGAACGTTTTCGAAGGGGGATTGCCGATAAACTCATCTTT
TRDJ1 | . | . | TRDV1 | CALGERGRLPAPLGSDKLIF | TGTGCTCTTGGGGAAAGGGGGAGACTTCCCGCACCTTTGGGTTCCGATAAACTCATCTTT
TRDJ1 | TRDD3 | . | TRDV1 | CALGELHAPVMGDTWKLIF | TGTGCTCTTGGGGAACTTCATGCCCCGGTCATGGGGGATACTTGGAAACTCATCTTT
TRDJ1 | . | once | TRDV1 | CALGQPLRLGASTDKLIF | TGTGCTCTTGGGCAACCCCTACGACTAGGGGCCTCAACCGATAAACTCATCTTT
TRDJ1 | TRDD2 | . | TRDV1 | CALGPWREPLPTLYGGVKLIF | TGTGCTCTTGGGCCCTGGAGGGAACCCCTTCCTACACTCTACGGGGGCGTTAAACTCATCTTT
TRDJ1 | . | once | TRDV1 | CALGELVWPPVRPTPTDKLIF | TGTGCTCTTGGGGAACTCGTATGGCCCCCGGTACGCCCGACGCCCACCGATAAACTCATCTTT
TRDJ1 | . | few | TRDV1 | CALGEPKPSYANRGIPSGPIF | TGTGCTCTTGGGGAACCCAAACCTTCCTACGCCAACCGGGGGATACCATCGGGACCCATCTTT
TRDJ1 | TRDD3 | . | TRDV1 | CALGELQTGGLYTDKLIF | TGTGCTCTTGGGGAACTCCAAACTGGGGGACTGTACACCGATAAACTCATCTTT
TRDJ1 | . | few | TRDV1 | CALGELNGSLADKLIF | TGTGCTCTTGGGGAACTTAATGGGAGCCTGGCCGATAAACTCATCTTT
TRDJ1 | TRDD3 | . | TRDV1 | CALGEVLGIPVTDKLIF | TGTGCTCTTGGGGAAGTGCTGGGGATACCCGTCACCGATAAACTCATCTTT
TRDJ1 | TRDD3 | few | TRDV1 | CALGDLLRILGDTSKLIF | TGTGCTCTTGGGGACCTCCTTCGCATACTGGGGGATACGAGTAAACTCATCTTT
TRDJ1 | TRDD3 | . | TRDV1 | CALGETHPLYWGTFLYTDKLIF | TGTGCTCTTGGGGAGACCCATCCCCTATATTGGGGGACGTTTCTGTACACCGATAAACTCATCTTT
TRDJ1 | . | medium-sized | TRDV1 | CALGERLHRDGWWTDKLIF | TGTGCTCTTGGGGAACGTCTACATCGAGACGGATGGTGGACCGATAAACTCATCTTT
TRDJ1 | . | medium-sized | TRDV2 | CACDGVGRWIGYTDKLIF | TGTGCCTGTGACGGGGTTGGTAGGTGGATCGGGTACACCGATAAACTCATCTTT
TRDJ1 | . | . | TRDV1 | CALGEGWGYPVDKLIF | TGTGCTCTTGGGGAAGGGTGGGGTTATCCAGTCGATAAACTCATCTTT
TRDJ1 | TRDD3 | . | TRDV1 | CAPGEVRGYPAYTDKLIF | TGTGCTCCTGGGGAAGTCAGGGGATACCCTGCGTACACCGATAAACTCATCTTT
TRDJ1 | . | . | TRDV1 | CALGVEARGHTDKLIF | TGTGCTCTTGGGGTTGAGGCGAGGGGGCACACCGATAAACTCATCTTT
TRDJ1 | TRDD3 | few | TRDV1 | CALGELPSRSWDTERISLYTDKLIF | TGTGCTCTTGGGGAACTCCCTTCCCGGTCCTGGGATACGGAAAGGATTTCCCTTTACACCGATAAACTCATCTTT
TRDJ1 | . | . | TRDV1 | CALGDGGPSGVTGLLVENTDKLIF | TGTGCTCTTGGGGACGGGGGACCCTCGGGAGTGACGGGACTACTGGTGGAGAACACCGATAAACTCATCTTT
TRDJ1 | TRDD3 | few | TRDV1 | CALGEGDTGGYGTTSYTDKLIF | TGTGCTCTTGGGGAGGGGGATACTGGGGGATACGGCACGACTTCGTACACCGATAAACTCATCTTT
TRDJ1 | . | few | TRDV1 | CALGEKAPSFPRGSYTDKLIF | TGTGCTCTTGGGGAGAAGGCCCCCTCCTTCCCTAGAGGATCGTACACCGATAAACTCATCTTT
TRDJ1 | TRDD3 | medium-sized | TRDV1 | CALGVKAFAPVRGYYTDKLIF | TGTGCTCTTGGGGTTAAGGCCTTCGCCCCTGTTAGGGGATACTACACCGATAAACTCATCTTT
TRDJ2 | TRDD3 | few | TRDV1 | CALGEPPVLGTQGLTAQLFF | TGTGCTCTTGGGGAACCCCCCGTACTGGGGACTCAGGGGCTGACAGCACAACTCTTCTTT
TRDJ1 | TRDD3 | . | TRDV1 | CALGGRTTFHTGGAYTDKLIF | TGTGCTCTTGGGGGAAGGACTACGTTCCATACTGGGGGAGCATACACCGATAAACTCATCTTT
TRDJ1 | TRDD3 | few | TRDV1 | CALGDPFGGILTTDKLIF | TGTGCTCTTGGGGACCCTTTCGGTGGGATACTCACCACCGATAAACTCATCTTT
TRDJ1 | . | few | TRDV1 | CALGEIHEDLLGQMVTADKLIF | TGTGCTCTTGGGGAAATTCATGAGGATTTACTGGGACAGATGGTTACGGCCGATAAACTCATCTTT
TRDJ1 | . | medium-sized | TRDV1 | CALGELYRGYTDKLIF | TGTGCTCTTGGGGAACTATATCGGGGGTACACCGATAAACTCATCTTT
TRDJ1 | . | . | TRDV1 | CALGEPSGRRGPYDKLIF | TGTGCTCTTGGGGAACCCTCGGGGCGTCGGGGGCCATACGATAAACTCATCTTT
TRDJ1 | . | . | TRDV1 | CALGEFILEDNSNTDKLIF | TGTGCTCTTGGGGAATTTATACTGGAGGATAACTCTAACACCGATAAACTCATCTTT
TRDJ1 | TRDD3 | few | TRDV1 | CALGHTGGIRTKLIF | TGTGCTCTTGGCCATACCGGGGGGATACGGACCAAACTCATCTTT
TRDJ1 | . | . | TRDV1 | CALGDVTGVLGLEELIF | TGTGCTCTTGGGGACGTGACTGGTGTACTGGGTTTGGAGGAACTCATCTTT
TRDJ1 | . | . | TRDV1 | CALGEPQCGTLTDKLIF | TGTGCTCTTGGGGAACCTCAGTGTGGGACCCTCACCGATAAACTCATCTTT
TRDJ1 | TRDD3 | . | TRDV1 | CALGDRGFLTGGYTDKLIF | TGTGCTCTTGGGGACCGCGGCTTCCTTACTGGGGGTTACACCGATAAACTCATCTTT
TRDJ1 | TRDD3 | . | TRDV1 | CALGERSPGPPPTLLGDTSFRSKGHKLIF | TGTGCTCTTGGGGAACGGTCCCCAGGTCCCCCCCCGACTTTACTGGGGGATACGTCCTTCCGATCAAAAGGGCATAAACTCATCTTT